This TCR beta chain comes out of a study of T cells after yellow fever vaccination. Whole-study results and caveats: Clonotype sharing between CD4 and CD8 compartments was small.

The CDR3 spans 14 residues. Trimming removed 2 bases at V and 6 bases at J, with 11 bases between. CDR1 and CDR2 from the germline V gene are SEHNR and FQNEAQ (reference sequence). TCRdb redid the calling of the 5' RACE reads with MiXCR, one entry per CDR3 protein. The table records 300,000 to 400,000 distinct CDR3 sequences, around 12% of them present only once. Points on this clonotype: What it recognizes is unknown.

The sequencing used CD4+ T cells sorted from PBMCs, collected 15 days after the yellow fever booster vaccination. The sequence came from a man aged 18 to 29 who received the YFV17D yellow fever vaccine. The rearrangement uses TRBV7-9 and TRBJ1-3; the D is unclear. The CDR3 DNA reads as TGTGCCAGCAGCTTAAGCGGCAGCTTAAACACCATATATTTT. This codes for CASSLSGSLNTIYF.